This T cell receptor (beta chain) was profiled in a study of blood T cell repertoires in COVID-19. Study at large: There were acute and convalescent COVID-19 samples, and they came from the United States, Italy and Spain.

The CDR3 totals 15 residues. Germline V gene data show CDR1 as SNHLY and CDR2 as FYNNEI. V lost 7 bases, J lost 3 bases, and 8 bases stayed unmatched. Per the authors' pipeline: Reference gene primer amplification yielded estimated nucleated cell counts. The assay was immunoSEQ multiplex PCR, and TCRdb's table has in-frame clones only and misses some. V, J and clone size are taken as reported in that table, and D and trimming were inferred from the DNA itself. The sample includes approximately 100,000 clones, roughly 91% seen only once; the top ten take over 15%. The genes are TRBV2 and TRBJ2-2, with TRBD2 matching 7 bases. The sequenced sample was peripheral blood. This sequence originates from a human donor with acute or convalescent COVID-19. The donor label of this sample is uncertain. DNA for the CDR3: TGTGCCAGCACGCTAGCGGTGGGCGACACCGGGGAGCTGTTTTTT. This codes for CASTLAVGDTGELFF.